This TCR beta chain is drawn from a study of shared clonotypes between healthy human individuals. Study observations and caveats: Larger estimated richness was generally seen in naive subsets than in memory subsets. Against clonotypes common to all four donors, non-shared ones had lower generation probabilities.

On this clone itself: Its specificity is unknown.

Across several immunoSEQ plates, the genomic DNA of each subset was split evenly. Using immunoSEQ multiplex PCR, the repertoire was profiled, and TCRdb retains in-frame clones only, with some absent. Of under 2,500,000 clones listed, approximately 96% are singletons. This CDR3 is built from 14 residues. Trimming removed 5 bases from V and 5 bases from J, with 15 bases in between. From germline, CDR1 is PRHDT and CDR2 FYEKMQ (reference sequence). The receptor comes from a man aged 18 to 30 in good health. The chain has TRBV13 and TRBJ2-5, with a tentative D call TRBD2 (5 bases). The sequenced sample was naive CD4+ T cells sorted from blood. Subset defined: CD45RA+ positively selected. This chain's CDR3 is CASSLLGVWETQYF. CDR3 nucleotides: TGTGCCAGCAGCCTCCTCGGGGTCTGGGAGACCCAGTACTTC.